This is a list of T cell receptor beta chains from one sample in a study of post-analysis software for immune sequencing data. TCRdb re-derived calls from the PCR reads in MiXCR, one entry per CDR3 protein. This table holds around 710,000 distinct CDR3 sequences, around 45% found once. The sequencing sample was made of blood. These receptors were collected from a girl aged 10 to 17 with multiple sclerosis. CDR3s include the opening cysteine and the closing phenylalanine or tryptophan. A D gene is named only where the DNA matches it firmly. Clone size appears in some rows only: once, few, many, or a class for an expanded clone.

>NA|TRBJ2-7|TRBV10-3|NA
CATSVVGEQYF
TGTGCCACCAGTGTTGTAGGCGAGCAGTACTTC
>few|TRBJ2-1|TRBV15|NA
CATSGQHQGSSYNEQFF
TGTGCCACCAGCGGCCAACATCAGGGTAGCTCCTACAATGAGCAGTTCTTC
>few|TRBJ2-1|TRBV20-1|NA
CSARKRLEYEQFF
TGCAGTGCCAGAAAGAGACTGGAATATGAGCAGTTCTTC
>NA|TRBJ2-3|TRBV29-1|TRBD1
CSGATGGVADTQYF
TGCAGCGGGGCAACAGGGGGAGTAGCAGATACGCAGTATTTT
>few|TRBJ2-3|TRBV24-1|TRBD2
CATSGLAGGMPDTQYF
TGTGCCACCAGTGGTCTAGCGGGAGGGATGCCAGATACGCAGTATTTT
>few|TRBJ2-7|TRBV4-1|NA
CASSLVFPSATPSYEQYF
TGCGCCAGCAGCCTAGTGTTCCCTAGCGCAACCCCCTCCTACGAGCAGTACTTC
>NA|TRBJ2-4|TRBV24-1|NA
CATSDLQGREQYF
TGTGCCACCAGTGATCTACAGGGGCGGGAGCAGTACTTC
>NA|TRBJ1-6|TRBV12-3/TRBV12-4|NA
CASTTSGGSYNSPLHF
TGTGCCAGCACCACCTCGGGGGGGTCTTATAATTCACCCCTCCACTTT
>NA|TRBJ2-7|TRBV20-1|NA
CSARDRGNEQYF
TGCAGTGCTAGAGATCGGGGTAACGAGCAGTACTTC
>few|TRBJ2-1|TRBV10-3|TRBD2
CAISDPNGGRSDEQFF
TGTGCCATCAGTGACCCGAATGGCGGGAGAAGCGATGAGCAGTTCTTC
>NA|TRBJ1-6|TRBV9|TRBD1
CASSVAGQGFSPLHF
TGTGCCAGCAGCGTAGCCGGACAGGGGTTCTCACCCCTCCACTTT
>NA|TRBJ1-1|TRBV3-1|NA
CASSQVLVGTEAFF
TGTGCCAGCAGCCAAGTTTTGGTAGGAACTGAAGCTTTCTTT
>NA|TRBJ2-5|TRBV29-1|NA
CSVPQGPALETQYF
TGCAGCGTTCCCCAGGGACCCGCATTAGAGACCCAGTACTTC
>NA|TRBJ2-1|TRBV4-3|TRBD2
CASSQGVAGVKNEQFF
TGCGCCAGCAGCCAAGGAGTAGCGGGAGTAAAGAATGAGCAGTTCTTC
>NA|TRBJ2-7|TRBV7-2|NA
CASSLVVDSSSYEQYF
TGTGCCAGCAGCTTAGTAGTGGATAGCAGCTCCTACGAGCAGTACTTC
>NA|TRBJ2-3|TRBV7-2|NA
CASSFDGIGTDTQYF
TGTGCCAGCAGCTTCGACGGGATCGGCACAGATACGCAGTATTTT
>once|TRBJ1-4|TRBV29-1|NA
CRVQPGTGDEKLFF
TGCAGGGTTCAACCCGGGACGGGAGATGAAAAACTGTTTTTT
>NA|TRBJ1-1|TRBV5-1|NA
CASSFKYGTEAFF
TGCGCCAGCAGCTTTAAATATGGGACTGAAGCTTTCTTT
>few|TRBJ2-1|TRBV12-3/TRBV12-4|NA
CASGPRAGIYNEQFF
TGTGCCAGCGGGCCCCGGGCGGGAATCTACAATGAGCAGTTCTTC
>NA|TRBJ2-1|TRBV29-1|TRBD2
CSTRTSGGDEQFF
TGCAGCACCCGGACTAGCGGTGGCGATGAGCAGTTCTTC
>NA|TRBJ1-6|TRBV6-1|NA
CASSEARARSPLHF
TGTGCCAGCAGTGAAGCCAGGGCCCGGTCACCCCTCCACTTT
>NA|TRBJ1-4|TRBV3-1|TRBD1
CASSQVWRTGRGEKLFF
TGTGCCAGCAGCCAAGTATGGAGGACAGGGCGAGGGGAAAAACTGTTTTTT
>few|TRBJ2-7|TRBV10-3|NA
CAISDGGSEQYF
TGTGCCATCAGTGATGGGGGATCCGAGCAGTACTTC
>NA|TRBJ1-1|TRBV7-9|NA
CASSPLQGLYTEAFF
TGTGCCAGCAGCCCCCTACAGGGATTGTATACTGAAGCTTTCTTT
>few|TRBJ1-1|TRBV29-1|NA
CSVMGNTEAFF
TGCAGCGTTATGGGGAACACTGAAGCTTTCTTT
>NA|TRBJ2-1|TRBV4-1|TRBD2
CASSQEGRAGGEEQFF
TGCGCCAGCAGCCAAGAAGGTAGAGCGGGAGGGGAGGAGCAGTTCTTC
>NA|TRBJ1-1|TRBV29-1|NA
CSVVGSFTEAFF
TGCAGCGTTGTGGGCAGCTTTACTGAAGCTTTCTTT
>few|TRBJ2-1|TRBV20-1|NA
CSARGTVGNEQFF
TGCAGTGCTAGAGGGACTGTGGGAAATGAGCAGTTCTTC
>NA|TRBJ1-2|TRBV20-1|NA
CSARYRVDGYTF
TGCAGTGCTAGGTACAGGGTCGATGGCTACACCTTC
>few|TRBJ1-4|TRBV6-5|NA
CASSYGSLNEKLFF
TGTGCCAGCAGTTACGGCTCCCTTAATGAAAAACTGTTTTTT
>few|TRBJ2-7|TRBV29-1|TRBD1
CSVVRQGFHSEQYF
TGCAGCGTGGTAAGACAGGGATTTCACTCCGAGCAGTACTTC
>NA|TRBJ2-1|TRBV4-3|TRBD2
CASSQEASFQRGYYNEQFF
TGCGCCAGCAGCCAAGAAGCGTCATTCCAGCGGGGTTATTACAATGAGCAGTTCTTC
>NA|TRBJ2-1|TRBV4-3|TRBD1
CASSQGSGGADEQFF
TGCGCCAGCAGCCAAGGGTCAGGGGGCGCGGATGAGCAGTTCTTC
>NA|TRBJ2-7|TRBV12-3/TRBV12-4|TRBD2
CASSLSGSFNEQYF
TGTGCCAGCAGTCTTAGCGGGAGTTTCAACGAGCAGTACTTC
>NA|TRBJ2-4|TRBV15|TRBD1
CATSRTTGVGIQYF
TGTGCCACCAGCAGGACAACAGGGGTGGGCATTCAGTACTTC
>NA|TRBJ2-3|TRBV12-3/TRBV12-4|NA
CASSSHASTDTQYF
TGTGCCAGCAGTTCCCATGCTAGCACAGATACGCAGTATTTT
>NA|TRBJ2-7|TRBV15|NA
CATARGAQMDEQYF
TGTGCCACCGCGAGAGGGGCTCAAATGGACGAGCAGTACTTC
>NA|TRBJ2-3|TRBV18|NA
CASSRVDTTTDTQYF
TGTGCCAGCTCACGAGTTGACACTACCACAGATACGCAGTATTTT
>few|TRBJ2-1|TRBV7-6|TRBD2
CASSLGGGLSYNEQFF
TGTGCCAGCAGCTTGGGGGGAGGGCTTTCCTACAATGAGCAGTTCTTC
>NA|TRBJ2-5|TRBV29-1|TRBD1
CSVETGALFLETQYF
TGCAGCGTTGAAACAGGGGCTTTATTTTTAGAGACCCAGTACTTC
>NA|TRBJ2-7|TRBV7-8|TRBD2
CASSGWTSGSGGSYEQYF
TGTGCCAGCAGCGGATGGACTAGCGGGAGCGGTGGGTCCTACGAGCAGTACTTC
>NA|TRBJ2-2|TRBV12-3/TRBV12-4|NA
CASSLGQLGATGELFF
TGTGCCAGCAGTTTAGGACAGTTAGGAGCGACCGGGGAGCTGTTTTTT
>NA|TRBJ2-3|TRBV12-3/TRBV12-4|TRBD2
CASSRSASGATDTQYF
TGTGCCAGCAGTAGGTCGGCTAGCGGGGCCACAGATACGCAGTATTTT
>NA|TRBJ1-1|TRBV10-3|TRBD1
CAIRGQGAVTEAFF
TGTGCCATCAGAGGACAGGGGGCGGTCACTGAAGCTTTCTTT
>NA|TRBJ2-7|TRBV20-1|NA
CSARLSYEQYF
TGCAGTGCTAGACTCTCCTACGAGCAGTACTTC
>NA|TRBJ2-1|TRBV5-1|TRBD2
CASSPMTSGSNEQFF
TGCGCCAGCAGCCCTATGACTAGCGGGTCCAATGAGCAGTTCTTC
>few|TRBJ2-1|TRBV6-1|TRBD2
CASSHWTSGESSSYNEQFF
TGTGCCAGCAGCCACTGGACTAGCGGAGAATCGAGCTCCTACAATGAGCAGTTCTTC
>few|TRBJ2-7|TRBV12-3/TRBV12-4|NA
CASSPSDTGRLYEQYF
TGTGCCAGCAGTCCCAGCGATACAGGGAGGTTGTACGAGCAGTACTTC
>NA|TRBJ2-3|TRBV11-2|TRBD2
CASSFLAGEGADTQYF
TGTGCCAGCAGTTTCCTTGCGGGAGAGGGCGCAGATACGCAGTATTTT
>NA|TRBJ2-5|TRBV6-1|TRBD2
CASSEEGTRFETQYF
TGTGCCAGCAGCGAAGAGGGGACTAGGTTTGAGACCCAGTACTTC
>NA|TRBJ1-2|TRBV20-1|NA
CSASEGPLGYTF
TGCAGTGCTAGCGAGGGACCATTGGGCTACACCTTC
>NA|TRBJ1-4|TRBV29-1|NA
CSTYFDRSREKLFF
TGCAGCACCTACTTCGACAGATCGAGGGAAAAACTGTTTTTT
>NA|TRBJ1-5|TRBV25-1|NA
CASSELVAGEQPQHF
TGTGCCAGCAGTGAATTGGTAGCGGGAGAACAGCCCCAGCATTTT